The source of this TCR beta chain is a study of CD8 T cells in Susac syndrome. An input of 0.5 to 1 ug of RNA was subjected to reverse transcription using random hexamers. A single record per CDR3 protein comes from TCRdb applying MiXCR to the immunoSEQ multiplex PCR reads. This table holds roughly 220,000 distinct CDR3 sequences, approximately 94% found once. V was pared by 6 bases and J by 4 bases, with 9 bases between. Per the germline V gene, CDR1 is SQVTM and CDR2 is ANQGSEA. The CDR3 covers 11 residues. Blood CD8+ and CD4+ T cells underwent high-throughput TCR beta sequencing. All included Susac syndrome patients satisfied recently defined diagnostic criteria for definite or probable disease.

V and J are TRBV29-1 and TRBJ1-1; D gene unclear. The TCR comes from a human donor with Susac syndrome. Sequenced: CD4+ T cells from PBMCs. CDR3 protein: CSVTVSTEAFF. The CDR3 region has the DNA TGCAGCGTAACGGTTAGCACTGAAGCTTTCTTT.